What follows are 8 T cell receptor beta chains derived from one specimen sequenced in a study of shared clonotypes between healthy human individuals. Sequencing was performed with immunoSEQ multiplex PCR; in TCRdb, only in-frame clones are kept and a portion is missing. The sample contains approximately 1,000,000 clones, 60% to 80% of which appear only once. Source material: memory CD4+ T cells from PBMCs. The subset is: CD45RA-negative fraction. The receptor set was obtained from a man younger than 30 in good health. Some clones in this sample may be carry-over from other donors' samples.

CDR3 nucleotides: TGCGCCAGCAGCCAAGAAGGCAGGGACGTAGGTGGCTACACCTTC. Its protein product is CASSQEGRDVGGYTF. V gene TRBV4-3 combines with J gene TRBJ1-2; D is possibly TRBD1 (5 bases). CDR3 length: 15 residues. The V gene's germline CDR1 is LGHNA and CDR2 YSLEER. Trimming cost V 0 bases and J 7 bases, with 15 bases left between them.

The chain recombines TRBV15 with TRBJ1-1; D gene uncertain. The CDR3 covers 14 residues. Germline CDR1 reads LNHNV; CDR2 reads YYDKDF (reference sequence). V lost 0 bases and J lost 7, with 12 bases in between. The CDR3 here is CATSRDKVGSEAFF. Here the CDR3 DNA reads TGTGCCACCAGCAGAGATAAAGTGGGAAGTGAAGCTTTCTTT.

This clone was observed a handful of times. V and J are TRBV5-5 and TRBJ2-7; possible D gene TRBD2, 6 bases. Germline V CDR1 and CDR2: SGHKS, YYEKEE (reference sequence). V was shortened by 5 bases and J by 2 bases, with 17 bases between the two germline ends. This CDR3 contains 15 residues. In nucleotides, the CDR3 is TGTGCCAGCAGACCTGACCCCGGGGGAACCTACGAGCAGTACTTC. Protein sequence: CASRPDPGGTYEQYF.

This clone was observed a handful of times. The chain employs TRBV19 and TRBJ1-2, with TRBD1 matching 7 bases. This CDR3 comprises 14 residues. J lost 2 bases, V lost 8 bases, and 8 bases had no gene match. CDR1 LNHDA and CDR2 SQIVND come from the germline V gene (reference sequence). CDR3 nucleotides: TGTGCCAGTTGGGGGGACAGTAGGAACTATGGCTACACCTTC. Its translation: CASWGDSRNYGYTF.

J is TRBJ2-1 and V is TRBV11-3; D perhaps matches TRBD2 (6 bases). V was cut by 3 bases and J by 9 bases, with 6 bases left in between. The length of the CDR3 is 11 residues. CDR1 and CDR2 (germline): SGHNT, YENEEA. The chain's CDR3 is CASSLGGEQFF. The CDR3 DNA reads as TGTGCCAGCAGCTTGGGGGGTGAGCAGTTCTTC. The complete variable domain, with remaining parts taken from reference TRBV11-3 and TRBJ2-1, reads EAGVVQSPRYKIIEKKQPVAFWCNPISGHNTLYWYLQNLGQGPELLIRYENEEAVDDSQLPKDRFSAERLKGVDSTLKIQPAELGDSAVYLCASSLGGEQFFGPGTRLTVL.

This clone has only one observation. Other DNA sequences in the same sample also yield this CDR3. The chain links TRBV5-1 to TRBJ2-5; the match to TRBD2 covers 9 bases. V dropped 3 bases and J dropped 5; count of bases not matched to a gene: 2. Germline V CDR1 and CDR2: SGHRS, YFSETQ. CDR3 length: 13 amino acids. The CDR3 loop reads CASSWAGGETQYF. CDR3 in DNA: TGCGCCAGCAGCTGGGCGGGAGGGGAGACCCAGTACTTC.

The chain combines TRBV6-6 with TRBJ1-2; D is unclear. Trimming took 2 bases from V and 4 from J, leaving 8 bases between them. The CDR3 consists of 13 residues. In germline, CDR1 is MNHNY, CDR2 SVGAGI (reference sequence). CDR3 nucleotides: TGTGCCAGCAGTTACGACAAAGGCTATGGCTACACCTTC. Its translation is CASSYDKGYGYTF.

The genes are TRBV5-6 and TRBJ2-7; 10 bases agree with TRBD2. There are 14 residues in the CDR3. Germline assignment: CDR1 SGHDT and CDR2 YYEEEE. V dropped 3 bases and J dropped 4; count of bases not matched to a gene: 4. The CDR3 DNA follows: TGTGCCAGCAGCTCGTTGGGACTAGCGTACGAGCAGTACTTC. It specifies CASSSLGLAYEQYF.